Below are 5 T cell receptor beta chains sequenced from a single sample in a study of shared clonotypes between healthy human individuals. Only in-frame clones appear in the TCRdb table, and some are missing; sequencing was by immunoSEQ multiplex PCR. The sample records about 490,000 clones, 81% being singletons. The sequencing sample was made of PBMCs. The receptors were gathered from a woman in her forties in good health. Some clones in this sample may be carry-over from other donors' samples.

V usage is TRBV18 and J usage is TRBJ2-1; TRBD2 matches 8 bases. In germline, CDR1 is KGHSH, CDR2 LQKENI. The CDR3 is 12 residues long. The junction had 1 base not matched to a gene; V was cut back by 2 bases and J by 10 bases. CDR3 region: CASSPGTREQFF. DNA for the CDR3: TGTGCCAGCTCACCAGGGACTAGAGAGCAGTTCTTC.

The chain uses TRBV7-2 and TRBJ1-5; D is unclear. The CDR3 has 15 residues. Trimming pared 5 bases from V and 1 base from J, leaving 12 bases between. From germline, CDR1 is SGHTA and CDR2 FQGNSA. The CDR3 coding sequence is TGTGCCAGCAGCCCCCCTGGGGTGAGCAATCAGCCCCAGCATTTT. Protein: CASSPPGVSNQPQHF.

V usage is TRBV6-1 and J usage is TRBJ1-1; D gene uncertain. Germline lookup yields CDR1 MNHNS and CDR2 SASEGT. CDR3 size: 13 residues. V was trimmed by 2 bases and J by 0 bases, leaving 4 bases between them. CDR3 residues: CASSERVNTEAFF. In nucleotides, the CDR3 is TGTGCCAGCAGTGAAAGAGTGAACACTGAAGCTTTCTTT.

This chain connects TRBV11-2 to TRBJ2-2; TRBD1 agrees at 9 bases. Trimming removed 5 bases from V and 4 bases from J; junction bases left unmatched: 5. The CDR3 covers 15 residues. The germline gives CDR1 SGHAT, CDR2 FQNNGV. The CDR3 protein is CASSLRDRVTGELFF. The CDR3 DNA sequence: TGTGCCAGCAGCCTGAGGGACAGGGTCACCGGGGAGCTGTTTTTT.

This chain connects TRBV7-8 to TRBJ2-2; D might be TRBD2 (5 bases). The CDR3 is 14 residues long. Germline values: CDR1 SGHVS, CDR2 FQNEAQ. Trimming took off 7 bases at V and 2 bases at J, with 11 bases between the two ends. The CDR3 is CASKRGSNTGELFF. The CDR3, as DNA: TGTGCCAGCAAGCGAGGGAGTAACACCGGGGAGCTGTTTTTT.